The next 20 T cell receptor beta chains were all read from a single sample in a study of CD8 T cells in ankylosing spondylitis. TCRdb reprocessed the 5' RACE reads with MiXCR, giving one entry per CDR3 protein. The data contain around 100,000 distinct CDR3 sequences, about 25% of them seen just once; the ten biggest clones take up roughly an eighth. Sequencing was carried out using synovial fluid, either unsorted or a sorted T cell fraction (not recorded which). All receptors derive from a male donor with ankylosing spondylitis.

The chain uses TRBV2 and TRBJ2-7; 10 positions agree with TRBD1. The CDR3 is 13 residues long. CDR1 and CDR2 (germline): SNHLY, FYNNEI. The junction had 5 bases not matched to a gene; V was cut back by 10 bases and J by 2 bases. The chain's CDR3 is CAIGTGVPYEQYV. CDR3 bases: TGTGCCATAGGGACAGGGGTCCCCTACGAGCAGTACGTC.

This chain uses TRBV11-3 with TRBJ1-1, with 12 bases fitting TRBD1. V lost 5 bases and J lost 11; bases outside the gene matches: 6. CDR1 and CDR2 (germline): SGHNT, YENEEA. CDR3 size: 13 residues. CDR3 in amino acids: CASSTGTGGMAFF. The CDR3 DNA follows: TGTGCCAGCAGCACCGGGACAGGGGGCATGGCTTTCTTT.

This clonotype was seen repeatedly, ten times or more. The chain has TRBV6-4 and TRBJ2-1; tentatively, D is TRBD1 (5 bases). In germline, CDR1 is MRHNA, CDR2 SNTAGT. The length of the CDR3 is 13 residues. V lost 0 bases, J lost 5 bases, and 5 bases lay in between. Here the CDR3 DNA reads TGTGCCAGCAGTGACTCGGACAACAATGAGCAGTTCTTC. The encoded protein is CASSDSDNNEQFF.

The chain links TRBV5-1 to TRBJ2-5; 11 bases map to TRBD1. Germline V CDR1 and CDR2: SGHRS, YFSETQ. Trimming at V came to 4 bases and at J to 1 base, leaving 6 bases not matched to a gene. There are 16 residues in the CDR3. This CDR3 reads CASSPGTGGRQETQYF. The CDR3 nucleotides read TGCGCCAGCAGCCCGGGGACAGGGGGGCGCCAAGAGACCCAGTACTTC.

CDR3 residues: CASSFDSQGQSYGYTF. CDR3 coding DNA: TGTGCCAGCAGTTTTGACTCTCAAGGACAGAGCTATGGCTACACCTTC. J is TRBJ1-2 and V is TRBV27; weak D call: TRBD1 (6 bases). The length of the CDR3 is 16 residues. Per germline, CDR1 MNHEY and CDR2 SMNVEV (reference sequence). V lost 3 bases, J lost 4 bases, and 18 bases lay in between.

CDR3 sequence (DNA): TGTGCCAGCAGCCCGCAGGGGAGGGGCACAGATACGCAGTATTTT. The encoded protein is CASSPQGRGTDTQYF. The chain carries TRBV14 and TRBJ2-3; D possibly corresponds to TRBD2 (7 bases). CDR1 and CDR2 (germline): SGHDN, FVKESK. Trimming took 4 bases from V and 1 from J, leaving 12 bases between them. The CDR3 covers 15 residues.

At least ten counts were recorded for this clonotype. The genes are TRBV11-3 and TRBJ1-1; D is ambiguous. Germline CDR1 and CDR2: SGHNT and YENEEA. The CDR3 contains 14 residues. The ends were cut back, 5 bases at V and 1 base at J, with 11 bases in the middle. CDR3 in amino acids: CASSPRVTNTEAFF. CDR3 coding DNA: TGTGCCAGCAGCCCGCGTGTAACGAACACTGAAGCTTTCTTT.

The V and J genes are TRBV20-1 and TRBJ2-2; D might be TRBD1 or TRBD2, each matching 5 bases. The V end was cut by 1 base, the J end by 4 bases, with 16 bases between. This CDR3 comprises 16 residues. Looked up from germline, CDR1 is DFQATT and CDR2 is SNEGSKA (reference sequence). The CDR3 is CSARGEGRWVTGELFF. The CDR3 DNA follows: TGCAGTGCTAGAGGCGAGGGGCGGTGGGTCACCGGGGAGCTGTTTTTT.

The chain uses TRBV5-1 and TRBJ2-5, with D perhaps matching TRBD1 or TRBD2 (5 bases each). Trimming left V 4 bases short and J 4 bases short, with 14 bases between. Germline CDR1 SGHRS, CDR2 YFSETQ. The CDR3 spans 14 residues. CDR3 bases: TGCGCCAGCAGCCCCGTTGGGGGACGAGAGACCCAGTACTTC. It encodes CASSPVGGRETQYF.

This clonotype was found a few times. The chain recombines TRBV7-9 with TRBJ1-2; unclear D gene. Trimming removed 6 bases at V and 8 bases at J, with 13 bases between. Germline CDR1 and CDR2: SEHNR and FQNEAQ (reference sequence). The CDR3 contains 12 residues. In nucleotides, the CDR3 is TGTGCCAGCAGTTCCGGGGAGAGAGGCTACACCTTC. Translated, it gives CASSSGERGYTF.

The genes are TRBV5-1 and TRBJ2-5, with D unclear. Germline V CDR1 and CDR2: SGHRS, YFSETQ. The ends were cut back, 0 bases at V and 5 bases at J, with 8 bases in the middle. This CDR3 is 13 amino acids long. The CDR3 DNA is TGCGCCAGCAGCTTGGAGGGCAGGGAGACCCAGTACTTC. Protein product: CASSLEGRETQYF.

This clonotype was seen a few times. This chain links TRBV29-1 with TRBJ2-7, with TRBD1 identical over 8 bases. There are 12 residues in the CDR3. Germline assignment: CDR1 SQVTM and CDR2 ANQGSEA. After removal of 5 bases from V and 4 bases from J, the junction contained 4 bases not matched to a gene. CDR3 sequence reads: CSVLGQGYEQYV. The CDR3 bases are TGCAGCGTTTTAGGACAGGGATACGAGCAGTACGTC.

The chain joins TRBV7-6 to TRBJ2-1, with 8 bases aligning to TRBD2. The ends lost 3 bases at V and 3 bases at J; junction bases unmatched: 4. The CDR3 totals 15 residues. Germline values: CDR1 SGHVS, CDR2 FNYEAQ. The CDR3 here is CASSFRLAYYNEQFF. CDR3 nucleotide sequence: TGTGCCAGCAGCTTCCGACTAGCGTACTACAATGAGCAGTTCTTC.

This clonotype was observed a few times. The chain couples TRBV7-2 to TRBJ1-1, with TRBD1 as a possible D gene (5 bases). Germline CDR1 is SGHTA and CDR2 is FQGNSA. The CDR3 contains 15 residues. V shed 4 bases and J shed 1 base, with 13 bases lying between them. CDR3 loop: CASSSGPGKNTEAFF. The CDR3 DNA follows: TGTGCCAGCAGCTCGGGTCCAGGGAAGAACACTGAAGCTTTCTTT.

The chain uses TRBV6-1 and TRBJ1-6, with D possibly matching TRBD1 (5 bases). The CDR3 totals 15 residues. V was trimmed by 7 bases and J by 7 bases, leaving 17 bases between them. From germline, CDR1 is MNHNS and CDR2 SASEGT. CDR3 DNA: TGTGCCAGCACTACCGGGGCGCAGGGAAATTCACCCCTCCACTTT. Its protein is CASTTGAQGNSPLHF.

This chain joins TRBV14 and TRBJ2-2; possible D gene TRBD1, 6 bases. From germline, CDR1 is SGHDN and CDR2 FVKESK. This CDR3 spans 18 amino acids. Trimming stripped 1 base from V and 4 bases from J, with 19 bases between. The CDR3 DNA reads as TGTGCCAGCAGCCAAGTTCCCGCCGGGGACATAACCACCGGGGAGCTGTTTTTT. Its protein is CASSQVPAGDITTGELFF.

V and J are TRBV5-5 and TRBJ2-7; D is undetermined. Trimming stripped 2 bases from V and 1 base from J, with 13 bases between. The CDR3 sequence is 15 residues long. Germline V lookup: CDR1 SGHKS, CDR2 YYEKEE (reference sequence). The CDR3 nucleotides are TGTGCCAGCAGCTTCCCCAACAGCTTTTCCTACGAGCAGTACTTC. It codes for CASSFPNSFSYEQYF.

J is TRBJ2-7 and V is TRBV20-1; D gene uncertain. Trimming pared 0 bases from V and 3 bases from J, leaving 9 bases between. Germline V gene sequence: CDR1 DFQATT, CDR2 SNEGSKA (reference sequence). The CDR3 covers 13 residues. The CDR3 DNA follows: TGCAGTGCTAGAGAGGCAGGAGACTACGAGCAGTACTTC. It encodes CSAREAGDYEQYF.

In nucleotides, the CDR3 is TGTGCCAGCAGCTTAGATAGGGCTGAAAAACTGTTTTTT. Its protein product is CASSLDRAEKLFF. The gene calls are TRBV7-2 and TRBJ1-4; no clear D. V lost 1 base to trimming and J lost 7 bases, with 7 bases between them. This CDR3 has 13 amino acids. The germline gives CDR1 SGHTA, CDR2 FQGNSA.

The V gene is TRBV20-1, the J gene TRBJ2-2; TRBD2 aligns across 7 bases. The V gene's germline CDR1 is DFQATT and CDR2 SNEGSKA (reference sequence). This CDR3 comprises 13 residues. This chain's CDR3 is CSLGRETTGELFF. The CDR3 bases are TGCAGCCTGGGGAGGGAGACCACCGGGGAGCTGTTTTTT.